The present T cell receptor (beta chain) was sequenced within a study of blood T cell repertoires in COVID-19. Study background: Acute-phase and convalescent COVID-19 samples originated in the United States, Italy and Spain. Nucleic acid was either cDNA or gDNA, and it came from T cells, B-cell-depleted T cells, or PBMCs.

V shed 0 bases and J 1 base; nucleotides not matched to a gene: 4. CDR3 length equals 16 residues. Germline V CDR1 and CDR2: MRHNA, SNTAGT. Assay: immunoSEQ multiplex PCR; the TCRdb copy retains only in-frame clones and omits some. This table holds about 230,000 clones, 75% to 85% found once. The chain employs TRBV6-4 and TRBJ2-7; 9 bases are shared with TRBD1. The sample was peripheral blood. The TCR originated in a woman aged 45 to 65 with acute or convalescent COVID-19. CDR3 DNA sequence: TGTGCCAGCAGTGACTCGACCGGGACAGGGTCCTACGAGCAGTACTTC. Amino acid sequence: CASSDSTGTGSYEQYF.